This T cell receptor (beta chain) was retrieved from a study of technical replicates of blood from a handful of donors (dated by TCRdb to 2016 to 2017). Libraries were constructed by the immunoSEQ multiplex PCR assay. What TCRdb holds here is the immuneACCESS table cut down to in-frame rearrangements. Part of the clones is not present; checked against another copy, under half of the missing clones reflect an unresolved V gene, and the others are unexplained. A total of 55,000 to 65,000 clones appear in this sample, 75% to 90% of them only once. Approximately 5% of the sample is in the top ten clones. V and J are truncated by 5 bases and 5 bases respectively, leaving an intervening sequence of 15 bases. The germline V gene (reference sequence) provides CDR1 MNHNY and CDR2 SVGAGI. Reading from cysteine to phenylalanine, the CDR3 counts 14 amino acids. Only the CDR3 DNA stays, 42 bases, in frame from base 1.

Of note for this clone: Its antigen is not yet known. One base away there is no much larger clone; base qualities are not given.

This receptor was obtained from a human donor in good health. Some clones in this sample may be carry-over from other donors' samples. Sequencing was done on a sample of PBMCs. The receptor chain draws on TRBV6-6 and TRBJ2-5; D gene: possibly TRBD2, on 5 matching bases. The CDR3 protein is CASSRTATRETQYF. The DNA sequence is TGTGCCAGCAGTCGGACTGCTACCCGGGAGACCCAGTACTTC.